This is a list of T cell receptor beta chains from one sample in a study of Japanese encephalitis immunity and Zika vaccine responses. A single record per CDR3 protein comes from TCRdb applying MiXCR to the 5' RACE reads. The sample has roughly 120 distinct CDR3 sequences, approximately 14% seen once. This material consisted of antigen-activated CD4+ T cells from blood, cultured, taken during a Zika inactivated vaccine study. The receptors originated from an adult woman who received an inactivated Zika virus vaccine. The CDR3 runs from the conserved cysteine through the conserved F or W. D genes are given only for firm matches. Expanded clones get a size class; other rows say once, few or many, or leave the size out.

J: TRBJ2-7
V: TRBV10-2
size: few
D: TRBD2
CDR3: CASRYASGIPLSVSEQYF
DNA: TGCGCCAGCAGATACGCTAGCGGGATTCCCCTCTCGGTCAGCGAGCAGTACTTC

J: TRBJ1-4
V: TRBV2
size: large
D: NA
CDR3: CASSWRGIWEKLFF
DNA: TGTGCCAGCAGTTGGAGGGGTATATGGGAAAAACTGTTTTTT

J: TRBJ2-3
V: TRBV12-3/TRBV12-4
size: large
D: NA
CDR3: CASSLLDTQYF
DNA: TGTGCCAGCAGTTTATTGGATACGCAGTATTTT

J: TRBJ2-7
V: TRBV20-1
size: large
D: NA
CDR3: CSAELAGIYEQYF
DNA: TGCAGTGCTGAACTTGCGGGGATCTACGAGCAGTACTTC

J: TRBJ1-3
V: TRBV20-1
size: large
D: TRBD1
CDR3: CSARDPSRGTEGNTIYF
DNA: TGCAGTGCTAGAGACCCATCCAGGGGGACTGAGGGAAACACCATATATTTT

J: TRBJ1-6
V: TRBV9
size: few
D: TRBD1
CDR3: CASSGGQPNSPLHF
DNA: TGTGCCAGCAGCGGGGGACAGCCAAATTCACCCCTCCACTTT

J: TRBJ1-2
V: TRBV6-1
size: hyperexpanded
D: NA
CDR3: CASSPKDGHGYTF
DNA: TGTGCCAGCAGTCCCAAGGACGGCCACGGCTACACCTTC

J: TRBJ2-7
V: TRBV28
size: large
D: NA
CDR3: CASSSPGQAYEQYF
DNA: TGTGCCAGCAGTTCCCCGGGACAAGCCTACGAGCAGTACTTC

J: TRBJ2-7
V: TRBV15
size: large
D: NA
CDR3: CATSRVLGEQYF
DNA: TGTGCCACCAGCAGGGTCCTTGGGGAGCAGTACTTC

J: TRBJ2-3
V: TRBV20-1
size: hyperexpanded
D: TRBD2
CDR3: CSAPALAGGNTDTQYF
DNA: TGCAGTGCTCCGGCCCTAGCGGGGGGAAACACAGATACGCAGTATTTT

J: TRBJ1-4
V: TRBV5-4
size: large
D: NA
CDR3: CASSLGAGFKEKLFF
DNA: TGTGCCAGCAGCTTGGGCGCAGGGTTTAAAGAAAAACTGTTTTTT

J: TRBJ2-5
V: TRBV7-3
size: hyperexpanded
D: NA
CDR3: CASSSGLLVETQYF
DNA: TGTGCCAGCAGCTCGGGCCTGTTGGTGGAGACCCAGTACTTC

J: TRBJ2-7
V: TRBV5-4
size: medium-sized
D: NA
CDR3: CASSLVSGSRGGQYF
DNA: TGTGCCAGCAGCTTGGTAAGCGGTAGCAGAGGTGGGCAGTACTTC

J: TRBJ2-7
V: TRBV20-1
size: large
D: TRBD2
CDR3: CSLAGGDEQYF
DNA: TGCAGTTTAGCGGGAGGGGACGAGCAGTACTTC

J: TRBJ1-2
V: TRBV10-3
size: hyperexpanded
D: NA
CDR3: CAISSGDYGYTF
DNA: TGTGCCATCAGTTCAGGGGACTATGGCTACACCTTC

J: TRBJ1-2
V: TRBV5-4
size: large
D: NA
CDR3: CASSLTDGYTF
DNA: TGTGCCAGCAGCTTGACGGATGGCTACACCTTC

J: TRBJ2-7
V: TRBV28
size: hyperexpanded
D: TRBD1
CDR3: CASSQPGQFYEQYF
DNA: TGTGCCAGCAGTCAACCGGGACAGTTCTACGAGCAGTACTTC

J: TRBJ1-4
V: TRBV4-1
size: NA
D: NA
CDR3: CASSQLIYEKLFF
DNA: TGCGCCAGCAGCCAATTAATTTATGAAAAACTGTTTTTT

J: TRBJ1-5
V: TRBV19
size: large
D: NA
CDR3: CASTGRQGPPQHF
DNA: TGTGCCAGTACCGGACGGCAGGGCCCGCCCCAGCATTTT

J: TRBJ1-4
V: TRBV6-6
size: large
D: NA
CDR3: CASSYSAGPREKLFF
DNA: TGTGCCAGCAGTTACTCGGCAGGGCCAAGGGAAAAACTGTTTTTT

J: TRBJ1-5
V: TRBV28
size: large
D: TRBD1
CDR3: CASRPQTGGKKPQPQHF
DNA: TGTGCCAGCAGACCTCAGACAGGGGGCAAAAAGCCTCAGCCCCAGCATTTT

J: TRBJ2-1
V: TRBV14
size: medium-sized
D: TRBD2
CDR3: CASRLLAREGPEQFF
DNA: TGTGCCAGCAGACTACTAGCGCGCGAGGGCCCTGAGCAGTTCTTC

J: TRBJ1-6
V: TRBV3-1
size: large
D: TRBD1
CDR3: CASSQRKTGVDSPLHF
DNA: TGTGCCAGCAGCCAAAGAAAGACAGGGGTAGATTCACCCCTCCACTTT

J: TRBJ2-5
V: TRBV5-1
size: hyperexpanded
D: TRBD2
CDR3: CASSPGSGRVLETQYF
DNA: TGCGCCAGCAGCCCCGGCAGCGGGAGGGTCCTGGAGACCCAGTACTTC

J: TRBJ2-7
V: TRBV20-1
size: large
D: TRBD1
CDR3: CSAQGQGGAGEQYF
DNA: TGCAGTGCTCAAGGACAGGGTGGGGCGGGTGAGCAGTACTTC

J: TRBJ2-1
V: TRBV2
size: NA
D: TRBD2
CDR3: CATRLAGNNEQFF
DNA: TGTGCCACCAGACTAGCGGGGAACAATGAGCAGTTCTTC

J: TRBJ1-5
V: TRBV2
size: hyperexpanded
D: NA
CDR3: CASTGPGGNQPQHF
DNA: TGTGCCAGCACGGGCCCGGGGGGCAATCAGCCCCAGCATTTT

J: TRBJ1-2
V: TRBV18
size: large
D: NA
CDR3: CASSPGYSTFSYGYTF
DNA: TGTGCCAGCTCACCGGGATATTCAACGTTCTCCTATGGCTACACCTTC

J: TRBJ2-7
V: TRBV18
size: large
D: NA
CDR3: CASSPGTPSSYEQYF
DNA: TGTGCCAGCTCACCCGGGACACCGAGCTCCTACGAGCAGTACTTC

J: TRBJ2-7
V: TRBV19
size: NA
D: TRBD2
CDR3: CASSIKIRRTSGVLSSYEQYF
DNA: TGTGCCAGTAGTATTAAGATCAGAAGGACTAGCGGGGTCCTCAGCTCCTACGAGCAGTACTTC

J: TRBJ2-1
V: TRBV6-1
size: large
D: TRBD1
CDR3: CASSEVDRAPYNEQFF
DNA: TGTGCCAGCAGTGAAGTCGACAGGGCCCCTTACAATGAGCAGTTCTTC

J: TRBJ2-7
V: TRBV5-1
size: medium-sized
D: NA
CDR3: CASSLGRNEQYF
DNA: TGCGCCAGCAGCTTGGGACGAAACGAGCAGTACTTC

J: TRBJ1-6
V: TRBV5-6
size: large
D: NA
CDR3: CASRSIKGFHNSPLHF
DNA: TGTGCCAGCAGATCAATTAAGGGGTTTCATAATTCACCCCTCCACTTT

J: TRBJ1-6
V: TRBV5-1
size: large
D: NA
CDR3: CASSLVAGAVNSPLHF
DNA: TGCGCCAGCAGCTTGGTTGCGGGGGCGGTAAATTCACCCCTCCACTTT

J: TRBJ2-1
V: TRBV5-1
size: hyperexpanded
D: NA
CDR3: CASSLGHFYNEQFF
DNA: TGCGCCAGCAGCTTAGGACACTTCTACAATGAGCAGTTCTTC

J: TRBJ1-6
V: TRBV9
size: once
D: TRBD1
CDR3: CASGGGQPNSPLHF
DNA: TGTGCCAGCGGCGGGGGACAGCCAAATTCACCCCTCCACTTT

J: TRBJ2-7
V: TRBV5-1
size: large
D: NA
CDR3: CASSLVKGPPSNEQYF
DNA: TGCGCCAGCAGCTTGGTCAAGGGGCCGCCTAGCAACGAGCAGTACTTC

J: TRBJ1-5
V: TRBV12-3/TRBV12-4
size: NA
D: TRBD1
CDR3: CASTPDRGGQPQHF
DNA: TGTGCCAGCACCCCGGACAGGGGTGGTCAGCCCCAGCATTTT

J: TRBJ2-7
V: TRBV3-1
size: large
D: NA
CDR3: CASSPTNYWAVEQYF
DNA: TGTGCCAGCAGCCCAACTAATTATTGGGCTGTCGAGCAGTACTTC

J: TRBJ1-4
V: TRBV20-1
size: few
D: NA
CDR3: CSARGPNEKLFF
DNA: TGCAGTGCTAGAGGACCTAATGAAAAACTGTTTTTT

J: TRBJ2-6
V: TRBV5-4
size: NA
D: NA
CDR3: CASSTVSSGANVLTF
DNA: TGTGCCAGCAGCACAGTAAGCTCTGGGGCCAACGTCCTGACTTTC

J: TRBJ2-5
V: TRBV6-4
size: few
D: NA
CDR3: CASSRLAGPWETQYF
DNA: TGTGCCAGCAGTCGTCTCGCGGGCCCCTGGGAGACCCAGTACTTC

J: TRBJ2-1
V: TRBV15
size: large
D: NA
CDR3: CATSNEYEQFF
DNA: TGTGCCACCAGCAACGAATATGAGCAGTTCTTC

J: TRBJ2-7
V: TRBV11-2
size: large
D: NA
CDR3: CASSLLISAHYEQYF
DNA: TGTGCCAGCAGCTTATTAATTTCCGCACACTACGAGCAGTACTTC

J: TRBJ1-6
V: TRBV23-1
size: few
D: TRBD1
CDR3: CASGRGGGDSPLHF
DNA: TGCGCCAGCGGCCGAGGAGGGGGCGATTCACCCCTCCACTTT

J: TRBJ1-2
V: TRBV20-1
size: large
D: TRBD1
CDR3: CSARGQGAGGYTF
DNA: TGCAGTGCTAGGGGACAGGGGGCAGGGGGCTACACCTTC